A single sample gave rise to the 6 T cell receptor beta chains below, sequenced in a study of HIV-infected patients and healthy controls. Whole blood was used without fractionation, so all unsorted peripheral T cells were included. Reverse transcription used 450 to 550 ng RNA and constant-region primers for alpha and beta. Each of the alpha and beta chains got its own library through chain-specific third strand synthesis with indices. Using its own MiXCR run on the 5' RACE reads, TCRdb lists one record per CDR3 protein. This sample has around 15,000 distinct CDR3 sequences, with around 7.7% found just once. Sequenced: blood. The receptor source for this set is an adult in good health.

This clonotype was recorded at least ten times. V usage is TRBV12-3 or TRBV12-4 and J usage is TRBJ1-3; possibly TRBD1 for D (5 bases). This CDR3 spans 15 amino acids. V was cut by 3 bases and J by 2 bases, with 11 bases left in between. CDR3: CASSFRGKPGNTIYF. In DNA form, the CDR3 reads TGTGCCAGCAGTTTCCGGGGCAAGCCTGGAAACACCATATATTTT.

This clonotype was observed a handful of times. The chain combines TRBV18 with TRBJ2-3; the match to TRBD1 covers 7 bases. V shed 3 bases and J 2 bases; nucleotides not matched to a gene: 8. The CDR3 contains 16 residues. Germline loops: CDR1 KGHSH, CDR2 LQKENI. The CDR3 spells CASSPFGTANTDTQYF. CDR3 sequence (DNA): TGTGCCAGCTCACCCTTCGGGACAGCAAACACAGATACGCAGTATTTT.

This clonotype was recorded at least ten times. The DNA for the CDR3 is TGTGCCAGCAGCGTAGGGGTTCATAGCGAGGGCTACGAGCAGTACTTC. Encoded protein: CASSVGVHSEGYEQYF. This sequence joins TRBV9 and TRBJ2-7, with a possible D match to TRBD2 (5 bases). The V and J ends lost 0 bases and 3 bases respectively, with 16 bases between them. Germline-derived CDR1 and CDR2 are SGDLS and YYNGEE. The CDR3 loop spans 16 amino acids.

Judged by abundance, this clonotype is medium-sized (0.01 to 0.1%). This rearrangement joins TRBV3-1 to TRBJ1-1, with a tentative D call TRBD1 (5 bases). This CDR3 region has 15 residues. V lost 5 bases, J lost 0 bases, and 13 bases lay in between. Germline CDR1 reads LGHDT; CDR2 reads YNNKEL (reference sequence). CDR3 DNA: TGTGCCAGCAGCGCAACGTGGGGGGTGAACACTGAAGCTTTCTTT. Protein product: CASSATWGVNTEAFF. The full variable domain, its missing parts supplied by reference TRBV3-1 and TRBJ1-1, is DTAVSQTPKYLVTQMGNDKSIKCEQNLGHDTMYWYKQDSKKFLKIMFSYNNKELIINETVPNRFSPKSPDKAHLNLHINSLELGDSAVYFCASSATWGVNTEAFFGQGTRLTVV.

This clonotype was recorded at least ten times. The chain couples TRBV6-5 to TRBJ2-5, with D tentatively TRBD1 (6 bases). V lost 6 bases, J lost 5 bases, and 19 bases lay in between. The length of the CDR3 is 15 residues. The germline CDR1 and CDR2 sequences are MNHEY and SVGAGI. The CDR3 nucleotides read TGTGCCAGCAGCCGGACAGACCCTAACTACGAGACCCAGTACTTC. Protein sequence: CASSRTDPNYETQYF.

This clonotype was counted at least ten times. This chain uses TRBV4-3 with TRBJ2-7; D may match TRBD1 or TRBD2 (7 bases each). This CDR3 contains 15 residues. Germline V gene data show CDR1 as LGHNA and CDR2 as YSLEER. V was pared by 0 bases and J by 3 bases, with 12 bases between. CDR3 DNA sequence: TGCGCCAGCAGCCAAGAAGCAGGGGGGGGCTACGAGCAGTACTTC. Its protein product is CASSQEAGGGYEQYF.